The source of this T cell receptor (beta chain) is a study of tumor-infiltrating lymphocytes in primary liver carcinoma. The overall study: Tumors were staged T1-T3 N0M0 and measured roughly 4.2 to 10 cm across. The study's findings and limits: Significantly greater top-250-clone fractions characterized tumors relative to blood (p = 0.039). In tumor-adjacent and tumor-blood pairs, overlap was lower than in tumor region pairs.

TCR beta cDNA was reverse-transcribed from around 0.55 ug of total RNA. The reaction used a constant-region primer and ProtoScript II reverse transcriptase. Three nested multiplex PCR rounds of slightly modified ARM-PCR generated TCR beta libraries. TCRdb re-called the multiplex PCR reads with MiXCR, one entry per CDR3 protein. Of 300,000 to 400,000 distinct CDR3 sequences in the sample, around 60% were seen once. The researchers obtained blood RNA from unsorted whole blood and also extracted germline DNA. About this clonotype: The antigen is unknown. At one end the junction does not follow the germline gene, possibly because of a read error.

The receptor was isolated from a man in his forties with primary liver carcinoma and hepatitis B virus infection. The sequenced material came from peripheral blood.

CDR3 DNA sequence: TGTGCCAGCAGCTTCCCGGGACTAGTGCCTGAGCACTTCTTC. Translated, it gives CASSFPGLVPEHFF. The chain carries TRBV11-2 and TRBJ2-1; 8 bases agree with TRBD2. Germline V gene sequence: CDR1 SGHAT, CDR2 FQNNGV. The CDR3 has 14 amino acids.